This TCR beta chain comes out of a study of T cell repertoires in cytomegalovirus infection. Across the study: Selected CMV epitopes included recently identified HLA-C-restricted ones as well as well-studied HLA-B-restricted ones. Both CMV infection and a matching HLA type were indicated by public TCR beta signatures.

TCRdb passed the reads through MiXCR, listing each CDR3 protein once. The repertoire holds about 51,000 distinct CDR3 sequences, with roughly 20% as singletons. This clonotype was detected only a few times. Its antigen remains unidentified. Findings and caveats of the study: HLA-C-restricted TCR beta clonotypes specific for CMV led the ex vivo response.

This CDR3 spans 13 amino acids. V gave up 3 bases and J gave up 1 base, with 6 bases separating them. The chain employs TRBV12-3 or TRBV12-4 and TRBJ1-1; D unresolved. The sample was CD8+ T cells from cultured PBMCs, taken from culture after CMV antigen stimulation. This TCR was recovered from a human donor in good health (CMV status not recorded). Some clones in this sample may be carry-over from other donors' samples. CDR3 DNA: TGTGCCAGCAGTTTGTGGCAGAACACTGAAGCTTTCTTT. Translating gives CASSLWQNTEAFF.